These T cell receptor beta chains were read from a single sample in a study of blood T cells in healthy people across ages. In TCRdb, the 5' RACE reads were re-called with MiXCR into one record per CDR3 protein. This sample has 1,300,000 or so distinct CDR3 sequences; approximately 59% occur once, and the top ten carry approximately 7%. Sequencing used blood. The receptors were gathered from a man younger than 35 in good health. Both conserved end residues are part of each CDR3.

J	V	CDR3
TRBJ2-1	TRBV29-1	CSARGQGGYNEQFF
TRBJ2-1	TRBV7-2	CASSPTRRQGPYNEQFF
TRBJ2-1	TRBV29-1	CSVESSLAQFF
TRBJ2-5	TRBV10-3	CAISESRQETQYF
TRBJ2-7	TRBV28	CASSLLDRGEQYF
TRBJ1-2	TRBV29-1	CSVGLGLGRYGYTF
NA	TRBV20-1	CSADTVPKNIQYF
TRBJ2-1	TRBV10-3	CAISEEQVNEQFF
TRBJ1-1	TRBV15	CATSRDLLGTEAFF
TRBJ2-1	TRBV4-1	CASSQVQGNEQFF
TRBJ1-5	TRBV20-1	CSATRLGGQPQHF
TRBJ2-7	TRBV7-2	CASSLMASGGPSLTYEQYF
TRBJ2-7	TRBV4-1	CASSQEPSGAYEQYF
TRBJ2-7	TRBV7-9	CASSPGTGYEQYF
TRBJ2-1	TRBV11-2	CASSRSGGAWSNEQFF
TRBJ1-1	TRBV4-1	CASSLYVGGEGSAFF
TRBJ2-5	TRBV20-1	CSAFPGTVNQETQYF
TRBJ2-7	TRBV30	CAWSTYYEQYF
TRBJ2-7	TRBV20-1	CSAKDAETYEQYF
TRBJ2-7	TRBV11-2	CASSGKGGNSYEQYF
TRBJ1-6	TRBV15	CATSTTSSGSPLHF
TRBJ2-1	TRBV30	CAWRSRAGGPHEQFF
TRBJ2-7	TRBV9	CASSLGEGTFYEQYF
TRBJ1-3	TRBV2	CASSDGQGFTGNTIYF
TRBJ2-1	TRBV4-2	CASSLVPPGLADYNEQFF
TRBJ2-4	TRBV4-1	CASSQPRRGAKNIQYF
TRBJ2-4	TRBV2	CASRSDGGLSKNIQYF
TRBJ2-3	TRBV29-1	CSVAGTSLDTQYF
TRBJ1-5	TRBV2	CASSEIWKENQWPQHF
TRBJ1-2	TRBV10-3	CAIRIQSGTGGPYGYTF
TRBJ2-3	TRBV10-1	CASSGNSHTDTQYF
TRBJ2-5	TRBV7-2	CASSLEGRTARETQYF
TRBJ2-1	TRBV12-3/TRBV12-4	CASSEPGTSGYNEQFF
TRBJ2-7	TRBV4-2	CASSLSLQGYEQYF
TRBJ1-2	TRBV4-2	CASSQQNNYGYTF
TRBJ2-2	TRBV7-9	CASSPRTSGGELFF
TRBJ2-7	TRBV27	CASSYTSGRAIYEQYF
TRBJ1-1	TRBV5-1	CASRGDRGLMNTEAFF
TRBJ2-1	TRBV12-3/TRBV12-4	CASATLTSGSLRPYNEQFF
TRBJ2-1	TRBV11-1	CASSPASGARGGEQFF
TRBJ2-1	TRBV20-1	CSARSLTGVSYNEQFF
TRBJ2-7	TRBV4-2	CASSRGTTLYEQYF